This is a list of T cell receptor beta chains from one sample in a study of T cells after yellow fever vaccination. Each CDR3 protein is one row after TCRdb ran MiXCR on the 5' RACE reads. The sample lists about 340,000 distinct CDR3 sequences, around 12% occurring once. The material sequenced was CD4+ T cells sorted from PBMCs, taken 15 days after the yellow fever booster vaccination. All receptors come from a man aged 18 to 35 who received the YFV17D yellow fever vaccine. Each CDR3 is given with its conserved first and last residue. D genes are given only for firm matches. The size of a clone is reported for some rows only, either as once, few or many, or as a class for expanded clones.

J,V,D,size,length,CDR3,DNA
TRBJ1-5,TRBV20-1,NA,many,13,CSAIGASNQPQHF,TGCAGTGCTATTGGGGCGAGCAATCAGCCCCAGCATTTT
TRBJ2-1,TRBV7-2,NA,few,15,CASSLGGGNYNEQFF,TGTGCCAGCAGCTTAGGTGGGGGGAACTACAATGAGCAGTTCTTC
TRBJ1-1,TRBV6-1,NA,NA,13,CASGRTGFAEAFF,TGTGCCAGCGGGAGGACCGGGTTCGCTGAAGCTTTCTTT
TRBJ2-3,TRBV7-2,TRBD1,NA,15,CASGLTGELTDTQYF,TGTGCCAGCGGCCTGACAGGGGAGTTGACAGATACGCAGTATTTT
TRBJ2-3,TRBV20-1,TRBD2,NA,16,CSARDPLAGSTDTQYF,TGCAGTGCTAGAGACCCACTAGCGGGCAGCACAGATACGCAGTATTTT
TRBJ2-6,TRBV7-6,NA,few,15,CASSRLASGANVLTF,TGTGCCAGCAGCCGGCTGGCCTCTGGGGCCAACGTCCTGACTTTC
TRBJ2-5,TRBV5-1,NA,NA,15,CASSLGVTLQETQYF,TGCGCCAGCAGCTTGGGGGTGACATTACAAGAGACCCAGTACTTC
TRBJ1-2,TRBV12-3/TRBV12-4,NA,NA,13,CASGTSGARGYTF,TGTGCCAGCGGGACTTCGGGGGCGCGCGGCTACACCTTC
TRBJ2-7,TRBV10-1,NA,NA,14,CASSPRNTPYEQYF,TGCGCCAGCAGTCCTAGAAATACCCCCTACGAGCAGTACTTC
TRBJ1-1,TRBV5-1,NA,few,15,CASSEQGGLNTEAFF,TGCGCCAGCAGCGAACAGGGAGGTCTGAACACTGAAGCTTTCTTT
TRBJ1-1,TRBV7-9,TRBD1,few,16,CASSAEQGAGRTEAFF,TGTGCCAGCAGCGCAGAACAGGGGGCGGGTCGCACTGAAGCTTTCTTT
TRBJ2-7,TRBV3-1,NA,NA,16,CASSHGTGRPGYEQYF,TGTGCCAGCAGCCACGGAACAGGGAGACCTGGGTACGAGCAGTACTTC
TRBJ1-5,TRBV19,TRBD1,few,16,CASSATGGYSNQPQHF,TGTGCCAGTAGTGCGACAGGGGGTTATAGCAATCAGCCCCAGCATTTT
TRBJ2-2,TRBV4-3,NA,NA,15,CASSQEGGNTGELFF,TGCGCCAGCAGCCAAGAGGGGGGGAACACCGGGGAGCTGTTTTTT
TRBJ2-3,TRBV4-3,NA,many,17,CASSQDLPGGGTDTQYF,TGCGCCAGCAGCCAAGACTTACCTGGAGGGGGCACAGATACGCAGTATTTT
TRBJ2-2,TRBV12-3/TRBV12-4,NA,NA,14,CASRASANTGELFF,TGTGCCAGCAGGGCAAGCGCGAACACCGGGGAGCTGTTTTTT
TRBJ2-2,TRBV6-1,NA,NA,13,CASSEGGEGELFF,TGTGCCAGCAGTGAGGGGGGCGAAGGGGAGCTGTTTTTT
TRBJ1-2,TRBV5-1,NA,many,13,CASSQGTVVGYTF,TGCGCCAGCAGCCAAGGGACGGTAGTTGGCTACACCTTC
TRBJ1-4,TRBV27,TRBD1,NA,14,CASSSDRGDGKLFF,TGTGCCAGCAGTTCCGACAGGGGGGATGGAAAACTGTTTTTT
TRBJ2-6,TRBV5-6,TRBD1,NA,18,CASSTDRGRSFGANVLTF,TGTGCCAGCAGCACGGACAGGGGGCGCTCCTTTGGGGCCAACGTCCTGACTTTC